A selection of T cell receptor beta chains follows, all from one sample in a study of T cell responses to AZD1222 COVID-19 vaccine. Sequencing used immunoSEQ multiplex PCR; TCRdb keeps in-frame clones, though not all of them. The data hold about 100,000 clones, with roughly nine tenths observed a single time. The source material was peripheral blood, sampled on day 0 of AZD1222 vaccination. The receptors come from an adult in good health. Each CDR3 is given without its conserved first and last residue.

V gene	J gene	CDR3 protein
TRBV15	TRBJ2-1	ATSRDLRTGIDEQF
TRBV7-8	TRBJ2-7	ASSVGTGGAMKY
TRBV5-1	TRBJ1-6	ASSLDTPYNSPLH
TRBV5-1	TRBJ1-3	ASRQGPSSGNTIY
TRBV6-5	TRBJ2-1	ASSYSGLAGANEQF
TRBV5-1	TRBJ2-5	ASSLEEGPRY
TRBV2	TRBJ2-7	ASSEYREQY
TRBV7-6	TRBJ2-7	ASSLQPGADEQY
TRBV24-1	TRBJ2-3	ATSDSSSDTQY
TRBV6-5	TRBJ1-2	ASRTGSDGYT
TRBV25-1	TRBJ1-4	ASSPRPGSTNEKLF
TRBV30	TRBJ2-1	AWRTGVNQF
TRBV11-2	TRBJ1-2	ASSSGTYNYGYT
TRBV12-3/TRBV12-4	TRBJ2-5	ASRLSGQETQY
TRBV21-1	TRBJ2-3	ASSKEVTDTQY
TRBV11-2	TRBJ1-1	ASSATGMNTEAF
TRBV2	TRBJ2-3	ASRADRTGSDTQY
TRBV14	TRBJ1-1	ASSRRQGNTEAF
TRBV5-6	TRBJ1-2	ASSLGVYGYT
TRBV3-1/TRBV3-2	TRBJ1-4	ASSQVAGYQEKLF
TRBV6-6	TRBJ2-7	ASSTHAGSYEQY
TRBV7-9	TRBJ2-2	ASARRAGGTGELF
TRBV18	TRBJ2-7	ASSRGRATSSYEQY
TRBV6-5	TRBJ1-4	ASSLTIKNEKLF
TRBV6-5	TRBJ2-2	ASRGLAGAGELF